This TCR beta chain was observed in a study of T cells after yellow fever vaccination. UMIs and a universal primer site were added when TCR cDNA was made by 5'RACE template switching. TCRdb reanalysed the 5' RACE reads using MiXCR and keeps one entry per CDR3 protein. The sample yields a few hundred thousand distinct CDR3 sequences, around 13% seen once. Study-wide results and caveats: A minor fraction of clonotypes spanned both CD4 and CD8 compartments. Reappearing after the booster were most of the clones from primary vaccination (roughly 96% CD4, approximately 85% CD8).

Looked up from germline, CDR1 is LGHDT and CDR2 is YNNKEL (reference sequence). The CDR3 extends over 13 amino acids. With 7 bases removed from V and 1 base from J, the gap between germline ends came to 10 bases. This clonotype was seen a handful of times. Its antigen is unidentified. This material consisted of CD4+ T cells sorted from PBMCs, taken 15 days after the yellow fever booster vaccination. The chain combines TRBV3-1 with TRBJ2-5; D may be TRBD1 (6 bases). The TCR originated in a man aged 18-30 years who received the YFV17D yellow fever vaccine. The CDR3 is CASKPGAQETQYF. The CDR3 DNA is TGTGCCAGCAAGCCAGGGGCCCAAGAGACCCAGTACTTC.